The 4 T cell receptor beta chains presented below share a single source sample, sequenced in a study of beta chain features in type 1 diabetes. Reverse transcription of all isolated RNA meant that expressed TCRB transcripts were sequenced. Some clones are missing from TCRdb's copy, which holds only in-frame ones; the method was immunoSEQ multiplex PCR. The sample includes hundreds of thousands of clones, 12% to 15% of them seen just once. Sequencing was carried out using central memory CD4+ T cells from blood. These receptors all come from a man aged 25-45 years in good health.

Only a few counts were recorded for this clone. V gene TRBV7-2 combines with J gene TRBJ1-2; D is undetermined. V lost 5 bases to trimming and J lost 8 bases, with 9 bases between them. Germline CDR1 SGHTA, CDR2 FQGNSA. The CDR3 has 11 residues. The CDR3 is CASSAFRGYTF. The CDR3 DNA follows: TGTGCCAGCAGCGCCTTTAGGGGCTACACCTTC.

A few counts support this clone. This chain joins TRBV6-6 and TRBJ2-5, with D perhaps matching TRBD1 (5 bases). Trimming took 0 bases from V and 5 from J, leaving 10 bases between them. The CDR3 has 14 amino acids. Germline assignment: CDR1 MNHNY and CDR2 SVGAGI (reference sequence). The CDR3 loop is CASSYSSQGETQYF. The CDR3 coding sequence is TGTGCCAGCAGTTACTCGAGTCAGGGTGAGACCCAGTACTTC.

For this clone: One junction end disagrees with the germline gene, perhaps due to a read error. The V call is TRBV7-2, the J call TRBJ2-5; D call uncertain. The CDR3 has 14 residues. The germline V gene has CDR1 SGHTA and CDR2 FQGNSA. CDR3 amino acids: CASSQASQQETQYF. DNA of the CDR3: TGCGCCAGCAGCCAAGCGTCACAGCAAGAGACCCAGTACTTC.

This chain connects TRBV5-1 to TRBJ2-1, with TRBD1 matching over 9 bases. Per the germline V gene, CDR1 is SGHRS and CDR2 is YFSETQ. The CDR3 has 14 amino acids. With 0 bases clipped from V and 7 bases from J, the junction kept 2 bases outside the gene matches. The CDR3 loop reads CASSLGGQGNEQFF. DNA of the CDR3: TGCGCCAGCAGCTTGGGGGGACAGGGTAATGAGCAGTTCTTC.